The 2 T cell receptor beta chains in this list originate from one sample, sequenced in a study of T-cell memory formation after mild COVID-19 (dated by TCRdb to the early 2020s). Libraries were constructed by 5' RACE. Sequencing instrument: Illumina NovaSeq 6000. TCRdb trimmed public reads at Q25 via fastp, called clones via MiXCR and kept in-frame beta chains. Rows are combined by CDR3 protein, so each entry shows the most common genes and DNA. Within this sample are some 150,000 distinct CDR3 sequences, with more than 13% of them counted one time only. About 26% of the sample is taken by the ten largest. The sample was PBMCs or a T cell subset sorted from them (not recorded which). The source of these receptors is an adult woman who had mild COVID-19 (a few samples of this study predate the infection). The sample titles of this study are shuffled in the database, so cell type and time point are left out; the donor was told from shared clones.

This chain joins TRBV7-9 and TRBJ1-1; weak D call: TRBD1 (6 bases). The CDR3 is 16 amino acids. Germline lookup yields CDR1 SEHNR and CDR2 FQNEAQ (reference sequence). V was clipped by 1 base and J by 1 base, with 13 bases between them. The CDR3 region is CASSLGLAGANTEAFF. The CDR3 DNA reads TGTGCCAGCAGCTTAGGGTTGGCAGGGGCGAACACTGAAGCTTTCTTT.

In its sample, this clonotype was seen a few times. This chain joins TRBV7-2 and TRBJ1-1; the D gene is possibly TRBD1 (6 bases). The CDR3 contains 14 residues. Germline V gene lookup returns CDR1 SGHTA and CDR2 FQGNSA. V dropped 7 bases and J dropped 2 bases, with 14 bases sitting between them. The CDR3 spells CASTLGALNTEAFF. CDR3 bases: TGTGCCAGCACCTTGGGGGCGCTCAACACTGAAGCTTTCTTT.